This entry is about one T cell receptor (beta chain). What it binds is unknown. Trimming cost V 3 bases and J 3 bases, with 9 bases left between them. CDR3 length: 14 residues. CDR1 is MGHDK, CDR2 SYGVNS, per germline. This sample was taken from a study of T-cell reconstitution after alpha-beta-depleted transplantation in children. Study-level results: At day 60, the high TCRbeta diversity found in some patients originated from recipient T cells and thymic progenitors that had survived. A year post-transplant, T-cell counts and diversity derived mostly from newly produced T cells.

Preparing the TCRbeta library involved the use of unique molecular identifiers. TCRdb redid the calling of the PCR reads with MiXCR, one entry per CDR3 protein. The sample lists around 500,000 distinct CDR3 sequences, roughly 24% occurring once. The clonotype was recovered from a boy under three years old who had a stem cell transplant for acute myeloid leukemia, so the T cells may come from the graft donor. The rearrangement joins TRBV25-1 to TRBJ1-5; no clear D gene. The input for sequencing was PBMCs, mostly from graft donor cells, taken 360 days after TCRalphabeta/CD19-depleted stem cell transplant. CDR3 protein: CASSDHGPNQPQHF. Here the CDR3 DNA reads TGTGCCAGCAGTGATCATGGTCCCAATCAGCCCCAGCATTTT.